Below, one TCR beta chain is given with its context. As yet, its antigen is unknown. This specimen belongs to a study of cytomegalovirus exposure and HLA in healthy donors. Findings and limits, study-wide: TCR beta V segments were, for the most part, productive about 87% or about 30% of the time in an earlier analysis. The study put under 200 TCR beta chains on its list as cytomegalovirus-associated.

Use of 60 Vbeta and 13 Jbeta primers characterized the PCR. Here immunoSEQ multiplex PCR was the method, and the copy in TCRdb shows in-frame clones only, minus some. Of 180,000 or so clones listed, 75% to 85% are singletons. V lost 0 bases and J lost 6, with 19 bases in between. CDR3 size: 16 residues. Germline assignment: CDR1 SGHNT and CDR2 YYREEE (reference sequence). The chain couples TRBV5-4 to TRBJ2-7; D ambiguous. This sequence originates from a woman aged 45-65 years in good health and CMV-seronegative. The sequenced material came from PBMCs. For the CDR3, the DNA is TGTGCCAGCAGCTTGGGGTCGCTCGAGCCCCTCCTCGAGCAGTACTTC. Residues: CASSLGSLEPLLEQYF.